This record looks at one TCR beta chain sequence and its context. The clone's antigen remains unknown. Base qualities are missing; no much larger clone stands one base away. This entry comes from a study of cytomegalovirus exposure and HLA in healthy donors (dated by TCRdb to about 2017). Background on the whole study: According to an earlier analysis of 587 of the donors, 150 million to 200 million T cells yielded 117 million unique TCR beta sequences and 250 to 350 Gb of sequence data. An early release that covered about 640 HLA-typed donors contained approximately 300 gigabases of sequencing data and about 84 million unique TCR sequences. Among the approximately 420 genotyped donors, more than 70% belonged to the genetic ancestry cluster associated with self-reported Caucasian donors. The study was designed to test whether signatures of past pathogen exposure could be identified by cataloging public T cell receptors. The study used immunosequencing to profile the T cell repertoires of several hundred subjects and linked those repertoires to cytomegalovirus serostatus. Besides the first cohort of roughly 660 subjects, a separate validation cohort made up of 120 different subjects was used. To predict cytomegalovirus infection status, the study brought together high-throughput TCR immunosequencing, statistical association of individual TCRs with disease status, and machine learning. To study patterns of TCR occurrence, a later analysis re-analyzed previously published TCR beta repertoires from around 700 donors and added high-resolution HLA genotyping. Rather than drawing on any new phenotypic data, the later analysis identified candidate immune exposures from TCR beta sequences and the way those sequences occurred across donors. In an earlier analysis of about 590 of the donors, high-throughput TCR beta sequencing was used to judge whether each TCR beta V gene segment behaved as functional or pseudogenic. Donor age, sex, ethnicity and CMV serostatus were collected together with the repertoire data. A later genetic analysis took genome-wide SNP genotypes for about three fifths of the 666 donors and used that subset as a discovery cohort. Every repertoire in the discovery cohort had been generated on one and the same sequencing platform. HLA typing covered class I and class II loci at four-digit resolution. Typing coverage differed by locus: A, B, C, DRB1 and DQB1 were typed in roughly 620-630 donors, DQA1 in about 550, DPA1 in some 600, and DPB1 in 450 to 480. A handful of DR-DQ haplotypes were treated as single units for association and clustering because of strong linkage in the cohort. Among roughly 370 genotyped donors of the cohort, an average of approximately 240,000 unique TCR beta nucleotide sequences were sequenced per donor, 15% to 20% of them non-productive.

Paper-wide results and their limitations: Strong co-occurrence of HLA alleles, especially DR and DQ, made assigning TCR associations to individual alleles difficult. Most CMV-associated TCR beta chains appeared to be HLA-restricted in a later analysis, and the HLA associations seemed to be driven largely by CMV exposure. Some IMGT-functional V segments, including TRBV6-2 and TRBV6-3, could not be told apart with the 87-base-pair reads, so those segments were excluded. Specific HLA alleles were associated with 18,000 or so TCR beta sequences at a false discovery rate of 0.05 in a later analysis. The cohort was sequenced for TCR beta chains only, and without alpha or paired-chain data the features that could be detected were limited. In the study, some 160 TCR beta chains were listed as associated with cytomegalovirus. Presence/absence analyses assumed roughly uniform sequencing depth across donors, an assumption that may not hold. A later genetic analysis associated a missense DCLRE1C variant with V-gene and J-gene trimming of TCR beta chains, and an independent cohort replicated the association. Cytomegalovirus status was reported to be diagnosed by the classifier with high specificity and sensitivity in both the original and validation cohorts. In a later analysis, the rate of TCR association differed among HLA loci, with DRB1 alleles having the most associated TCRs and HLA-C alleles having the fewest. Immune exposure information for the cohort was limited to CMV serostatus. Several of the top co-occurrence clusters appeared to be linked to parvovirus B19, influenza, CMV and Epstein-Barr virus, according to a later analysis. In an earlier analysis of fewer than 750 of the donors, most TCR beta V segments were observed in productive rearrangements about 87% or about 30% of the time, broadly matching IMGT annotations. Linkage disequilibrium might explain the correlated functional status among segregating V segments, but an unknown experimental factor could not be ruled out. The earlier analysis of nearly 600 of the donors excluded 15 to 20 rarely observed V segments, including chromosome 9 orphons, because counts were too low. The sequencing pipeline was judged likely to have produced a cluster of highly shared sequence variants as a technical artifact. Because HLA typing was missing for some donors at each locus, association tests included only the typed subset. A further reported finding was that TCR beta sequences accurately predicted the HLA-A and HLA-B alleles for most subjects in the first cohort. In a later analysis, HLA-associated TCR beta chains were found to be more clonally expanded and to have lower generation probabilities than equally common non-associated chains. Compared with the 666-donor mean, donors in an Asian-associated ancestry cluster had fewer N-insertions in productive TCRs, according to a later genetic analysis. The authors suggested that the approach could potentially be generalized to other disease states and immunological phenotypes. Three of the identified cytomegalovirus-associated TCR beta chains were confirmed in vitro to be specific for cytomegalovirus antigens. Most TCR sequences were seen in very few donors, while some public TCRs were found in many individuals.

In total, fewer than 750 healthy bone marrow donors made up the cohort. At the time of sampling, every cohort member was nominally healthy, though immune exposures that went unrecorded were likely present. The donor tested CMV seropositive and was one of the 289 seropositive cohort members. A peripheral blood sample was provided by each donor, and peripheral blood mononuclear cells were used for TCR beta sequencing. Genomic DNA extraction from the blood cell samples was performed with the Qiagen DNeasy Blood Extraction Kit. The library relied on the immunoSEQ multiplex PCR assay. For the multiplex PCR, a mixture combining 60 forward primers for TCR Vbeta segments and 13 reverse primers for TCR Jbeta segments was used. The CDR3 region of rearranged TCR beta genes was amplified from genomic DNA by a multiplex PCR assay. On the Illumina HiSeq System, the amplified TCR beta libraries were sequenced as 87-base-pair reads. On the study's bioinformatics: A later analysis counted tens of millions of unique TCR beta chains across the 666 repertoires, and about 10 million of these chains were shared by at least two donors. A nearest-neighbor algorithm error-corrected the raw reads and collapsed the reads into unique sequences, merging closely related sequences to remove PCR and sequencing errors. To assign V, D and J gene segments, CDR3 sequences were aligned to IMGT reference sequences. For a sequence to be retained, a match of at least six nucleotides was required to both a V gene segment and a J gene segment. A rearrangement was called productive if the CDR3 had no stop codons and remained in frame with V and J, and every other rearrangement was called non-productive. Following IMGT convention, CDR3 was defined as the stretch from the second conserved V-encoded cysteine to the conserved J-encoded phenylalanine. Sequences without an unambiguous match to a single V gene segment were excluded from the earlier analysis of a few hundred of the donors. In an earlier analysis of 587 of the donors, V segments were called functional above 56.7% productive rearrangements and were called segregating when the between-donor standard deviation exceeded 5%. A statistical classification framework was built to diagnose cytomegalovirus status from the catalog of TCR beta chain sequences. A later analysis assigned V and J genes by comparing TCR nucleotide sequences with IMGT/GENE-DB human TR gene sequences. A later analysis assigned CDR3 sequences and most-parsimonious VDJ recombination scenarios with the TCRdist pipeline. In a later analysis, every TCR beta chain was defined by the combination of its CDR3 amino acid sequence and its V-gene family, and reads without a unique V-gene family were dropped. A later analysis removed 592 highly shared, low-generation-probability nucleotide sequences to deal with suspected cross-contamination and a sequencing artifact. In a later analysis, a clonal expansion index was calculated for each public chain from normalized within-repertoire ranks of inferred template counts. In a later analysis, generation probabilities were computed with a VDJ recombination model fitted to out-of-frame rearrangements, and the resulting probabilities were checked against IGoR. A later analysis scored TCR-TCR, TCR-HLA and TCR-CMV co-occurrence with hypergeometric tests, applying a repertoire-size bias correction to TCR pairs. In a later analysis, false discovery rates were estimated by permuting HLA or CMV assignments 20 times. In a later analysis, co-occurring TCRs were grouped using DBSCAN, and TCRdist sequence similarity was added for clustering within HLA-allele-positive subsets. Co-occurrence clustering excluded repertoires with fewer than 30,000 or more than 120,000 public chains, plus five with anomalous nucleotide sharing. The table was pulled from immuneACCESS by TCRdb, which kept in-frame rearrangements only. Such tables lose some clones; where checked, under half of the loss comes from unresolved V genes, and the rest has no known cause. V and J calls and clone size are those listed in that table; D and trimming were worked out from the DNA. A total of fewer than 55,000 clones appear in this sample, 72% of them only once. 22% of the sample lies in the top ten.

From the germline V gene, CDR1 is SGHTA and CDR2 is FQGNSA. The CDR3 covers 13 residues, taking in both the cysteine and the phenylalanine. Of the read, only the CDR3 DNA is kept; its 39 bases are in frame from base 1. V is shortened by 5 bases, J by 0 bases, and the region joining them spans 8 bases. This receptor was identified in a woman aged 45-59 years in good health and CMV-seropositive. The V gene is TRBV7-2 and the J gene is TRBJ2-7, with no confident D gene call. The sequenced material came from PBMCs. The CDR3 reads CASSPHSSYEQYF. In nucleotides, the sequence is TGTGCCAGCAGCCCCCATAGCTCCTACGAGCAGTACTTC.